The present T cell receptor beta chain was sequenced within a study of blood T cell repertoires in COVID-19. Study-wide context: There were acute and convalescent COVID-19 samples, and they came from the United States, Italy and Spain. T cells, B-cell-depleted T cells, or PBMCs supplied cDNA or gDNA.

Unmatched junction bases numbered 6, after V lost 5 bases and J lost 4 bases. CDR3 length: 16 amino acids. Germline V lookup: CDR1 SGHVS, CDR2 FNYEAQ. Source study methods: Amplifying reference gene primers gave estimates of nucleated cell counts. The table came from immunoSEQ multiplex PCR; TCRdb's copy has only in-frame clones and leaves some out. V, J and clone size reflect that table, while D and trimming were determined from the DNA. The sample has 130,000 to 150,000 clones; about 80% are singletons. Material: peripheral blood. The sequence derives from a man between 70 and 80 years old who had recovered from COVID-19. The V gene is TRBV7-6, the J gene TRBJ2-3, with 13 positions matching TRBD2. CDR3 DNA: TGTGCCAGCAGCCAACTAGCGGGAGGGCCCCCAGATACGCAGTATTTT. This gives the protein CASSQLAGGPPDTQYF.